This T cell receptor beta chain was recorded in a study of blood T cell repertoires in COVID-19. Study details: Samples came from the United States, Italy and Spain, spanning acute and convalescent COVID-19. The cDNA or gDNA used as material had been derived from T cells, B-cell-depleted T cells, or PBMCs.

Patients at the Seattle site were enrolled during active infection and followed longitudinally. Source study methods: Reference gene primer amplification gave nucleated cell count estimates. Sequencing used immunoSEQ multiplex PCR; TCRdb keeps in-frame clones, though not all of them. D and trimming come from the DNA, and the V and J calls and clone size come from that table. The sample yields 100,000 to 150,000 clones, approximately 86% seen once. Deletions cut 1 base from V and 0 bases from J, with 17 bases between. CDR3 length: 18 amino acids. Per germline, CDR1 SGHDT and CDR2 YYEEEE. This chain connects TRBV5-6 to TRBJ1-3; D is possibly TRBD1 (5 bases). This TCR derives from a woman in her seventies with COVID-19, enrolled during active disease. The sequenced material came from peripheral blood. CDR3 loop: CASSLMGGRGHSGNTIYF. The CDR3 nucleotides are TGTGCCAGCAGCTTGATGGGGGGGAGAGGGCACTCTGGAAACACCATATATTTT.